This TCR beta chain appears in the sequencing data of a study of cytomegalovirus exposure and HLA in healthy donors (dated by TCRdb to about 2017). For the study in its entirety: An earlier analysis of approximately 640 of the donors reported roughly 270 Gb of sequence data and 100 million to 140 million unique TCR beta sequences from about 200 million T cells. Typing coverage varied by locus: roughly 629-630 donors for A, B, C, DRB1 and DQB1; approximately 500 for DQA1; 600 to 610 for DPA1; some 470 for DPB1. Donor age, sex, ethnicity and CMV serostatus were compiled together with the repertoire data. Several DR-DQ haplotypes were treated as single units for association and clustering because of strong linkage in the cohort. To predict cytomegalovirus infection status, the study brought together high-throughput TCR immunosequencing, statistical association of individual TCRs with disease status, and machine learning. The study profiled the T cell repertoires of hundreds of subjects by immunosequencing and related them to cytomegalovirus serostatus. Rather than drawing on any new phenotypic data, the later analysis identified candidate immune exposures from TCR beta sequences and the way those sequences occurred across donors. Besides the first cohort of 550 to 750 subjects, a separate validation cohort made up of 120 different subjects was used. In a later analysis, previously published TCR beta repertoires from some 640 donors were re-analyzed and high-resolution HLA genotyping was added so that TCR occurrence patterns could be studied. The genetic ancestry cluster associated with self-reported Caucasian donors included around four fifths of the roughly 380 genotyped donors. About 280 gigabases of sequencing data and 80 million or so unique TCR sequences were included in an early release covering several hundred HLA-typed donors. A later genetic analysis used genome-wide SNP genotypes for about 60% of the roughly 670 donors, treating that subset as a discovery cohort. Every discovery cohort repertoire had been produced on one sequencing platform. An earlier analysis of about 620 of the donors applied high-throughput TCR beta sequencing to assess whether each TCR beta V gene segment acted as functional or pseudogenic. On average, about 200,000 unique TCR beta nucleotide sequences were sequenced per donor among some 420 genotyped donors of the cohort, with around 19% of those sequences being non-productive. HLA typing covered class I and class II loci at four-digit resolution. The study aimed to test whether cataloging public T cell receptors could reveal signatures of past pathogen exposure.

The cohort consisted of approximately 670 healthy bone marrow donors. At the time of sampling, every cohort member was nominally healthy, though immune exposures that went unrecorded were likely present. The donor tested CMV seronegative and was one of the 352 seronegative cohort members. A peripheral blood sample was provided by each donor, and peripheral blood mononuclear cells were used for TCR beta sequencing. Genomic DNA extraction from the blood cell samples was performed with the Qiagen DNeasy Blood Extraction Kit. In the case of this clone: Its specific antigen is unknown. The sample holds no much larger clone one base away, and base qualities are not on file.

The library relied on the immunoSEQ multiplex PCR assay. For the multiplex PCR, a mixture combining 60 forward primers for TCR Vbeta segments and 13 reverse primers for TCR Jbeta segments was used. Amplification of the CDR3 region of rearranged TCR beta genes was performed with a multiplex PCR assay on genomic DNA. The Illumina HiSeq System was used to sequence the amplified TCR beta libraries as 87-base-pair reads. The source study handled its data this way. A later analysis counted tens of millions of unique TCR beta chains across the 650 to 700 repertoires, and some 11 million of these chains were shared by at least two donors. Raw reads were error-corrected and collapsed into unique sequences by a nearest-neighbor algorithm in which closely related sequences were merged to remove PCR and sequencing errors. To assign V, D and J gene segments, CDR3 sequences were aligned to IMGT reference sequences. Each retained sequence needed at least a six-nucleotide match to both a V gene segment and a J gene segment. Rearrangements were classified as productive when the CDR3 lacked stop codons and remained in frame with V and J, and all other rearrangements were classified as non-productive. CDR3 was defined by IMGT convention, running from the second conserved V-encoded cysteine to the conserved J-encoded phenylalanine. Sequences without an unambiguous match to a single V gene segment were excluded from the earlier analysis of about 600 of the donors. In an earlier analysis of a few hundred of the donors, a V segment was called functional when productive rearrangements were above 56.7%, and segregating when the standard deviation between donors exceeded 5%. A statistical classification framework was developed to diagnose cytomegalovirus status using the catalog of TCR beta chain sequences. V and J gene assignment, in a later analysis, came from comparing TCR nucleotide sequences with IMGT/GENE-DB human TR gene sequences. Using the TCRdist pipeline, a later analysis assigned CDR3 sequences along with most-parsimonious VDJ recombination scenarios. In a later analysis, each TCR beta chain was defined by its CDR3 amino acid sequence together with its V-gene family, and reads lacking a unique V-gene family were excluded. As a way to deal with suspected cross-contamination and a sequencing artifact, a later analysis dropped 640 or so nucleotide sequences that were highly shared and had low generation probability. A later analysis calculated a clonal expansion index for each public chain from normalized within-repertoire ranks of inferred template counts. Generation probabilities in a later analysis came from a VDJ recombination model fitted to out-of-frame rearrangements, and those results were checked against IGoR. A later analysis scored TCR-TCR, TCR-HLA and TCR-CMV co-occurrence with hypergeometric tests, applying a repertoire-size bias correction to TCR pairs. In a later analysis, false discovery rates were estimated by permuting HLA or CMV assignments 20 times. In a later analysis, co-occurring TCRs were grouped using DBSCAN, with TCRdist sequence similarity added in when clustering inside HLA-allele-positive subsets. Co-occurrence clustering excluded repertoires with fewer than 30,000 or more than 120,000 public chains, plus five with anomalous nucleotide sharing. TCRdb's version of the immuneACCESS table is confined to in-frame rearrangements and falls short of the full clone set. An unresolved V gene accounts for under half of the shortfall where checked; the remainder is of unknown origin. V, J and clone size were drawn from that table, and D and trimming were deduced from the DNA. The sample table contains 120,000 or so clones; only one count was recorded for 80% of them. The ten biggest clones cover just over 2.5% of the sample.

Broad study findings and their caveats: Because counts were too low, under 20 rarely observed V segments, including chromosome 9 orphons, were left out of the earlier analysis of over 550 of the donors. In vitro tests confirmed that a few of the cytomegalovirus-associated TCR beta chains recognize cytomegalovirus antigens. For the cohort, immune exposure information was limited to CMV serostatus. Most CMV-associated TCR beta chains appeared to be HLA-restricted in a later analysis, and the HLA associations seemed to be driven largely by CMV exposure. Strong co-occurrence of HLA alleles, especially DR and DQ, made assigning TCR associations to individual alleles difficult. Compared with equally common non-associated chains, HLA-associated TCR beta chains in a later analysis were more clonally expanded and had lower generation probabilities. Some IMGT-functional V segments, including TRBV6-2 and TRBV6-3, could not be distinguished by the 87-base-pair reads and were therefore excluded. While some public TCRs were present in many individuals, most TCR sequences turned up only very rarely across donors. According to a later analysis, TCR association rates differed among HLA loci, with DRB1 alleles showing the most associated TCRs and HLA-C alleles showing the fewest. This cohort had only TCR beta chains sequenced, and the lack of alpha or paired-chain data limited which features could be detected. A further reported finding was that TCR beta sequences accurately predicted the HLA-A and HLA-B alleles for most subjects in the first cohort. In both the original and validation cohorts, the classifier was reported to diagnose cytomegalovirus status with high specificity and sensitivity. Linkage disequilibrium might explain the correlated functional status among segregating V segments, but an unknown experimental factor could not be excluded. It was suggested by the authors that the approach could potentially be generalized to other disease states and immunological phenotypes. A later genetic analysis reported fewer N-insertions in productive TCRs among donors in an Asian-associated ancestry cluster than the roughly 720-donor mean. Specific HLA alleles were associated with some 15,000 TCR beta sequences at a false discovery rate of 0.05 in a later analysis. A cluster of highly shared sequence variants was judged likely to be a technical artifact of the sequencing pipeline. According to a later analysis, parvovirus B19, influenza, CMV and Epstein-Barr virus appeared linked to several top co-occurrence clusters. Sequencing depth was assumed to be roughly uniform across donors in the presence/absence analyses, though that assumption may not hold. The study gave a list of under 200 TCR beta chains associated with cytomegalovirus. Because HLA typing was unavailable for some donors at each locus, only the typed subset was used in association tests. In a later genetic analysis, a missense DCLRE1C variant was associated with V-gene and J-gene trimming of TCR beta chains, and the association was replicated in an independent cohort. In an earlier analysis of 587 of the donors, most TCR beta V segments appeared in productive rearrangements about 90% or about 30% of the time, broadly matching IMGT annotations.

Its CDR3 holds 14 amino acids, cysteine through phenylalanine. Left in the record is the CDR3 DNA by itself, 42 bases read in frame from the first base. V ends up 1 base short and J 3 bases short, with an unmatched junction base count of 1. The CDR1 and CDR2 encoded by the germline V gene (reference sequence) are LNHDA and SQIVND. The TCR comes from a young man in good health and CMV-seronegative. The sample consisted of PBMCs. The chain links TRBV19 with TRBJ2-7; TRBD1 agrees with 9 junctional bases. The DNA sequence follows: TGTGCCAGTAGTATAGGGACAGGGGTCTACGAGCAGTACTTC. This encodes CASSIGTGVYEQYF.